This entry describes one T cell receptor (beta chain). In the original workflow: It was from reference gene primer amplification that nucleated cell counts were estimated. TCRdb's table, derived via immunoSEQ multiplex PCR, lists solely in-frame clones and lacks some. Clone size and the V and J calls come from that table; the DNA yielded D and trimming. The sample contains tens of thousands of clones, more than 75% of which appear only once. The sample comes from a study of blood T cell repertoires in COVID-19. For the study at large: PBMCs, B-cell-depleted T cells, or T cells provided the cDNA or gDNA that made up the material.

CDR1 and CDR2 (germline): SQVTM, ANQGSEA. The CDR3 runs 11 residues. Losses at the gene ends were 8 bases for V and 4 bases for J; bases not matched to a gene: 4. This rearrangement joins TRBV29-1 to TRBJ1-2, with 7 bases that match TRBD1. The sequencing sample was made of peripheral blood. The receptor's source is a human donor in a cohort sampled during active COVID-19. The CDR3 region has the DNA TGCAGCACTTGGGACAGCTATGGCTACACCTTC. The encoded protein is CSTWDSYGYTF.